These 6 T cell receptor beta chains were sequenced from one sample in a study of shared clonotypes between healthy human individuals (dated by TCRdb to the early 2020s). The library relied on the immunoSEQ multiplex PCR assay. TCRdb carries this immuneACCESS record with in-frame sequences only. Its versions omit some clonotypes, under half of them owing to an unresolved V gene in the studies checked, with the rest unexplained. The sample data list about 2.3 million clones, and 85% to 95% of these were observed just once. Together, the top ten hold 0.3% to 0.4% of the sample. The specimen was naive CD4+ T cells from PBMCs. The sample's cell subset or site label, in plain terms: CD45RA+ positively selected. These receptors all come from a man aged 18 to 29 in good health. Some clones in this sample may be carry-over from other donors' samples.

CDR3 DNA sequence: TGTGCCAGCTGGGACTCACTCAAAAACCCCTACAATGAGCAGTTCTTC. Protein product: CASWDSLKNPYNEQFF. The chain links TRBV28 to TRBJ2-1; D may be TRBD2 (6 bases). The ends were cut back, 8 bases at V and 2 bases at J, with 19 bases in the middle. Germline loops: CDR1 MDHEN, CDR2 SYDVKM. The CDR3 loop spans 16 amino acids.

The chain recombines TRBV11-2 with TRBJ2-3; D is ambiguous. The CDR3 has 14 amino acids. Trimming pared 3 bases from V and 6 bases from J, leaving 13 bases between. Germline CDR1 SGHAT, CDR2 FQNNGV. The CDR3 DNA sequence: TGTGCCAGCAGCTTTATTGTAGGCGTTGATACGCAGTATTTT. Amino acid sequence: CASSFIVGVDTQYF.

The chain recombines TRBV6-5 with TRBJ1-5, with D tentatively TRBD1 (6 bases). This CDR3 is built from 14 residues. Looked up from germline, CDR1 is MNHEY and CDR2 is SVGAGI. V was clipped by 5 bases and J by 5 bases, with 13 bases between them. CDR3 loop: CASSENRVHQPQHF. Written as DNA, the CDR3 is TGTGCCAGCAGTGAGAACAGGGTCCATCAGCCCCAGCATTTT.

For the CDR3, the DNA is TGTGCCAGTAGTATCGGACAGAAATATCAGCCCCAGCATTTT. Its protein is CASSIGQKYQPQHF. The chain has TRBV19 and TRBJ1-5, with TRBD1 as a possible D gene (6 bases). The CDR3 sequence is 14 residues long. V was shortened by 3 bases and J by 5 bases, with 11 bases between the two germline ends. Looked up from germline, CDR1 is LNHDA and CDR2 is SQIVND (reference sequence).

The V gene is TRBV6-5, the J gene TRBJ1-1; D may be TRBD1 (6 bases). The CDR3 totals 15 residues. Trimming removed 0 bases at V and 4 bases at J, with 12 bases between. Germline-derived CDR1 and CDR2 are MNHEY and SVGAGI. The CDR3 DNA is TGTGCCAGCAGTTACTCTCCAGGGGTGAGCACTGAAGCTTTCTTT. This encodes CASSYSPGVSTEAFF.

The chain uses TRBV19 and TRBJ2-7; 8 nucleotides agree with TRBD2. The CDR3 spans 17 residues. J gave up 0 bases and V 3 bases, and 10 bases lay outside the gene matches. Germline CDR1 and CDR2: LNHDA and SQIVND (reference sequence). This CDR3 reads CASSIKGSGASSYEQYF. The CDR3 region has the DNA TGTGCCAGTAGTATTAAAGGTAGCGGGGCCTCCTCCTACGAGCAGTACTTC.